These 4 T cell receptor beta chains came from one sample sequenced in a study of cytomegalovirus exposure and HLA in healthy donors. The PCR contained 60 Vbeta and 13 Jbeta primers. Libraries were prepared by immunoSEQ multiplex PCR; TCRdb keeps only in-frame clonotypes and omits some of them. There are over 150,000 clones in the sample; around 80% occur only once, and roughly 1.9% lies in the top ten. The sample comprised PBMCs. These receptors were taken from a man aged 40-49 years in good health and CMV-seronegative.

The CDR3 DNA sequence: TGTGCCAGCAGCTTAGGGGGCCTCAATCAGCCCCAGCATTTT. It yields the protein CASSLGGLNQPQHF. This rearrangement joins TRBV7-9 to TRBJ1-5; possibly TRBD1 for D (5 bases). The germline V and J ends were trimmed by 1 base and 3 bases, with 7 bases remaining between them. Germline V gives CDR1 SEHNR, CDR2 FQNEAQ (reference sequence). CDR3 length: 14 amino acids.

The chain uses TRBV6-5 and TRBJ1-4; no clear D. Germline V CDR1 and CDR2: MNHEY, SVGAGI. Between the trimmed V and J ends, which lost 10 bases and 8 bases, there was a span of 20 bases. This CDR3 spans 14 amino acids. CDR3 DNA sequence: TGTGCCACCAAGGAGAGCCTGGCGGGAGAAAAACTGTTTTTT. Amino acid sequence: CATKESLAGEKLFF.

J is TRBJ2-5 and V is TRBV13, with 11 bases identical to TRBD2. This CDR3 comprises 15 residues. V shed 4 bases and J 5 bases; nucleotides not matched to a gene: 6. Germline V gives CDR1 PRHDT, CDR2 FYEKMQ (reference sequence). The CDR3: CASSSTSGKRETQYF. Written as DNA, the CDR3 is TGTGCCAGCAGCTCGACTAGCGGGAAGAGGGAGACCCAGTACTTC.

This clone was recorded a few times. V is TRBV5-1 and J is TRBJ1-2; D unresolved. The CDR3 length is 14 residues. CDR1 is SGHRS and CDR2 is YFSETQ in the germline V gene. Trimming took off 2 bases at V and 3 bases at J, with 11 bases between the two ends. The CDR3 coding sequence is TGCGCCAGCAGCTTTCGGGGTCGGGACTATGGCTACACCTTC. Translated: CASSFRGRDYGYTF.